These T cell receptor beta chains were read from a single sample in a study of T-cell memory formation after mild COVID-19. TCRdb reprocessed the 5' RACE reads via MiXCR and lists one record per CDR3 protein. This sample has 580,000 or so distinct CDR3 sequences, with about 18% found just once. Input material: PBMCs or a T cell subset sorted from them (not recorded which). These receptors were taken from an adult woman who had mild COVID-19 (a few samples of this study predate the infection). Cell type and time point are not known. Both conserved end residues are part of each CDR3. D genes are given only for firm matches. For some rows the clone size is stated as once, few or many, or as a class when expanded; others skip it.

few	-	TRBJ1-1	TRBV7-3	TGTGCCAGCAGCTCCCTAGGGGGGATGAACACTGAAGCTTTCTTT	CASSSLGGMNTEAFF
-	-	TRBJ2-7	TRBV20-1	TGCAGTGCTAGAGATATCCAGGTCCTAAGGAACGAGCAGTACTTC	CSARDIQVLRNEQYF
few	TRBD2	TRBJ2-2	TRBV30	TGTGCCTGGAGTGTAGCGGGAGGGCACACCGGGGAGCTGTTTTTT	CAWSVAGGHTGELFF
many	TRBD2	TRBJ2-2	TRBV7-6	TGTGCCAGCAGCGAGTTTGGGGGAGGGAGCAGCACCGGGGAGCTGTTTTTT	CASSEFGGGSSTGELFF
few	-	TRBJ1-2	TRBV6-5	TGTGCCAGCAGTTCGAGGGACCATAACTATGGCTACACCTTC	CASSSRDHNYGYTF
-	-	TRBJ1-2	TRBV12-3/TRBV12-4	TGTGCCAGCAGTTTTTCGCGTGGCTACACCTTC	CASSFSRGYTF
-	TRBD1	TRBJ1-1	TRBV19	TGTGCCAGTAGTATGGGACAGACTGAAGCTTTCTTT	CASSMGQTEAFF
-	-	TRBJ1-5	TRBV12-3/TRBV12-4	TGTGCCAGCAGTTTGTCTGGGACACTCCATCAGCCCCAGCATTTT	CASSLSGTLHQPQHF
-	-	TRBJ2-7	TRBV4-1	TGCGCCAGCAGCCAAGAGTTTCCGGAAACCTACGAGCAGTACTTC	CASSQEFPETYEQYF
many	-	TRBJ2-1	TRBV12-3/TRBV12-4	TGTGCCAGCAGTATGACTAGTGGTGAGCAGTTCTTC	CASSMTSGEQFF
-	TRBD2	TRBJ2-1	TRBV30	TGTGCCTGGAGGGGTATGGGACTAGCGGGAGGTTGGAATGAGCAGTTCTTC	CAWRGMGLAGGWNEQFF
few	TRBD1	TRBJ2-1	TRBV7-3	TGTGCCAGCAGCCCACAGGGGGCTGGCTACAATGAGCAGTTCTTC	CASSPQGAGYNEQFF
few	-	TRBJ2-3	TRBV9	TGTGCCAGCAGCTCAGGGGGAGGGACCCTTGTTACGCAGTATTTT	CASSSGGGTLVTQYF
-	-	TRBJ2-2	TRBV6-2/TRBV6-3	TGTGCCAGCAGAAATCAACAGGGAACCGGGGAGCTGTTTTTT	CASRNQQGTGELFF
few	-	TRBJ1-2	TRBV12-3/TRBV12-4	TGTGCCAGCAGTTTCGGAGGGATAAACTATGGCTACACCTTC	CASSFGGINYGYTF
-	-	TRBJ1-5	TRBV2	TGTGCCAGCAGTGAACATGACACTGGCAATCAGCCCCAGCATTTT	CASSEHDTGNQPQHF
-	TRBD2	TRBJ2-1	TRBV6-5	TGTGCCAGCAGTTACTCCACCTTGGGGGGGGATGAGCAGTTCTTC	CASSYSTLGGDEQFF
-	-	TRBJ2-5	TRBV20-1	TGCAGTGCTAGAGGGCCGGGAAGGAAAGAGACCCAGTACTTC	CSARGPGRKETQYF
few	TRBD1	TRBJ2-3	TRBV24-1	TGTGCCACCAGTGATTTACGACAGGGGGTCAGCACAGATACGCAGTATTTT	CATSDLRQGVSTDTQYF
few	-	TRBJ2-5	TRBV24-1	TGTGCCACCAGTGATTCGACTAGTTTGGAGACCCAGTACTTC	CATSDSTSLETQYF
-	-	TRBJ1-2	TRBV20-1	TGCAGTGCTAGAGAACTAAGGACAGTAAACTATGGCTACACCTTC	CSARELRTVNYGYTF
few	-	TRBJ2-2	TRBV12-3/TRBV12-4	TGTGCCAGCAGTCCACCCCCGGCAGGGAGGAGACCCGGGGAGCTGTTTTTT	CASSPPPAGRRPGELFF
-	TRBD1	TRBJ1-2	TRBV20-1	TGCAGTGCTCCGGGACAGGGGGCGCTTGGCTACACCTTC	CSAPGQGALGYTF
few	-	TRBJ2-7	TRBV30	TGTGCCTGGACCGGGTGGGGTGTGCAGGGAACTACCTACGAGCAGTACTTC	CAWTGWGVQGTTYEQYF
-	TRBD2	TRBJ2-4	TRBV4-1	TGCGCCAGCAGCCACGGACTAGCGGGAAGTGTGAGGGCCAAAAACATTCAGTACTTC	CASSHGLAGSVRAKNIQYF
few	-	TRBJ2-5	TRBV7-2	TGTGCCAGCAGCTTAGATCGTCTCCAAGAGACCCAGTACTTC	CASSLDRLQETQYF
-	-	TRBJ1-3	TRBV4-2	TGTGCCAGCAGCCAAGATAATACGGGCGCTGGAAACACCATATATTTT	CASSQDNTGAGNTIYF
few	-	TRBJ1-1	TRBV7-9	TGTGCCAGCAGCTTAAAACGAGGAGGGGGTAGCGACACTGAAGCTTTCTTT	CASSLKRGGGSDTEAFF
-	TRBD1	TRBJ1-2	TRBV15	TGTGCCACCAGCAGCACGGGACAGAGCTTCTATGGCTACACCTTC	CATSSTGQSFYGYTF
-	-	TRBJ1-3	TRBV12-3/TRBV12-4	TGTGCCAGCAGTTTAGGGTTACAGTTCTCTGGAAACACCATATATTTT	CASSLGLQFSGNTIYF
few	-	TRBJ1-2	TRBV12-3/TRBV12-4	TGTGCCAGCAGTTTAGCGGTTGTAGGGGGTTCTAGCTACACCTTC	CASSLAVVGGSSYTF
-	TRBD1	TRBJ2-1	TRBV7-8	TGTGCCAGCAGCGGGACAGGGTCCTACAATGAGCAGTTCTTC	CASSGTGSYNEQFF
-	-	TRBJ2-2	TRBV11-2	TGTGCCAGCAGCTCCAAGTGGCTAGCGAGGAACACCGGGGAGCTGTTTTTT	CASSSKWLARNTGELFF
many	-	TRBJ2-2	TRBV7-2	TGTGCCAGCAGCTTTTATCGGGAGCTGTTTTTT	CASSFYRELFF
few	TRBD2	TRBJ2-3	TRBV6-4	TGTGCCAGCAGTGAATCTAGCGGGGGGGCAGATACGCAGTATTTT	CASSESSGGADTQYF
many	-	TRBJ1-2	TRBV11-2	TGTGCCAGCAGCCCCCGGACAGACTATGGCTACACCTTC	CASSPRTDYGYTF
few	-	TRBJ2-2	TRBV6-6	TGTGCCAGCAGTTACCTCGTCCCAGGGACCGGGGAGCTGTTTTTT	CASSYLVPGTGELFF
many	TRBD2	TRBJ2-1	TRBV3-1	TGTGCCAGCAGCCAAGATGTACAGGCTAGCGGGAGGAGTGAGCAGTTCTTC	CASSQDVQASGRSEQFF
-	-	TRBJ2-5	TRBV24-1	TGTGCCACCGCACACAGACAGCAAGAGACCCAGTACTTC	CATAHRQQETQYF
many	-	TRBJ2-1	TRBV11-1	TGTGCCAGCAGCTTAGGGGGAGGCGATGAGCAGTTCTTC	CASSLGGGDEQFF
few	-	TRBJ2-7	TRBV11-2	TGTGCCAGCAGCGACCGGCCGCGCTACGAGCAGTACTTC	CASSDRPRYEQYF
many	-	TRBJ1-1	TRBV9	TGTGCCAGCAGCTCTCAAATGAACACTGAAGCTTTCTTT	CASSSQMNTEAFF
few	-	TRBJ2-7	TRBV2	TGTGCCAGCAGTGTCTTCAGGGGCGCATCCTACGAGCAGTACTTC	CASSVFRGASYEQYF
few	-	TRBJ2-3	TRBV11-1	TGTGCCAGCAGCCCCCGGGACCGCTTCACAGATACGCAGTATTTT	CASSPRDRFTDTQYF
-	-	TRBJ2-4	TRBV7-9	TGTGCCAGCAGCTTTGGACCGGGGCAAAACATTCAGTACTTC	CASSFGPGQNIQYF
few	-	TRBJ1-2	TRBV19	TGTGCCAGTAGTATAGATTGGCGGCCCACGGCTGGCTACACCTTC	CASSIDWRPTAGYTF
few	TRBD2	TRBJ2-1	TRBV11-1	TGTGCCAGCAGCTTAGTTCTAGCGGGACGAATACAGTTCTTC	CASSLVLAGRIQFF
few	TRBD2	TRBJ2-7	TRBV27	TGTGCCAGCAGTCTCCGGGGGGGCACCTACGAGCAGTACTTC	CASSLRGGTYEQYF
-	-	TRBJ2-1	TRBV24-1	TGTGCCACCCAACAAAGGGGGTACAATGAGCAGTTCTTC	CATQQRGYNEQFF
-	-	TRBJ2-1	TRBV5-6	TGTGCCAGCAGCTTATGGGGACGCAGCAATGAGCAGTTCTTC	CASSLWGRSNEQFF
few	TRBD1	TRBJ2-7	TRBV6-6	TGTGCCAGCAGCTATAGCCCGGGACAGGGGTTCTACGAGCAGTACTTC	CASSYSPGQGFYEQYF
-	-	TRBJ2-7	TRBV7-2	TGTGCCAGCAGCTTAGAGGGGCGCGCAACGGAGCAGTACTTC	CASSLEGRATEQYF
-	-	TRBJ2-2	TRBV2	TGTGCCAGCAGTCCTGCGGTGGGACCGAAGAACACCGGGGAGCTGTTTTTT	CASSPAVGPKNTGELFF
-	TRBD2	TRBJ2-1	TRBV7-2	TGTGCCGGCAAACGCAGCGGGGGTTACAATGAGCAGTTCTTC	CAGKRSGGYNEQFF
-	-	TRBJ1-1	TRBV7-9	TGTGCCAGCAGCTTAACGGGAGAGAGGAAAGCTTTCTTT	CASSLTGERKAFF
-	-	TRBJ2-3	TRBV5-4	TGTGCCAGCAGCCATCAACGGGGCACAGATACGCAGTATTTT	CASSHQRGTDTQYF
few	-	TRBJ2-7	TRBV7-9	TGTGCCAGCAGCTTTTCGACGGACTACGAGCAGTACTTC	CASSFSTDYEQYF